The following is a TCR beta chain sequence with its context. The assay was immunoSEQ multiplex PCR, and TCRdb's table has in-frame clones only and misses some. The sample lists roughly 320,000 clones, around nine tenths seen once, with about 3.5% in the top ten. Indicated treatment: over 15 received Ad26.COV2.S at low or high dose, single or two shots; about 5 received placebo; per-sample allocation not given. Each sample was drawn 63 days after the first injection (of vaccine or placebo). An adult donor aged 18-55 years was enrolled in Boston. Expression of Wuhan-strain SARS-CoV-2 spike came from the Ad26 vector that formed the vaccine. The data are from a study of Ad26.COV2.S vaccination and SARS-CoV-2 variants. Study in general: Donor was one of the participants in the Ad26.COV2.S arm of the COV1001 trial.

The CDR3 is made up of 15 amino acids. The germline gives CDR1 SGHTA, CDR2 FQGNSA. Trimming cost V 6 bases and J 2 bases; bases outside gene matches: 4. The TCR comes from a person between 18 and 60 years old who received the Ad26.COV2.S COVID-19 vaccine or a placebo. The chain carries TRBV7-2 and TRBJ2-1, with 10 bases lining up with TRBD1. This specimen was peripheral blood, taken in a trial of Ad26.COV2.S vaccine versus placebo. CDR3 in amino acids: CASRRDRGPYNEQFF. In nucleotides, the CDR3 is TGTGCCAGCAGGCGGGACAGGGGCCCCTACAATGAGCAGTTCTTC. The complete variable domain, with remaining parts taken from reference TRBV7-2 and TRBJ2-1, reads GAGVSQSPSNKVTEKGKDVELRCDPISGHTALYWYRQSLGQGLEFLIYFQGNSAPDKSGLPSDRFSAERTGGSVSTLTIQRTQQEDSAVYLCASRRDRGPYNEQFFGPGTRLTVL.